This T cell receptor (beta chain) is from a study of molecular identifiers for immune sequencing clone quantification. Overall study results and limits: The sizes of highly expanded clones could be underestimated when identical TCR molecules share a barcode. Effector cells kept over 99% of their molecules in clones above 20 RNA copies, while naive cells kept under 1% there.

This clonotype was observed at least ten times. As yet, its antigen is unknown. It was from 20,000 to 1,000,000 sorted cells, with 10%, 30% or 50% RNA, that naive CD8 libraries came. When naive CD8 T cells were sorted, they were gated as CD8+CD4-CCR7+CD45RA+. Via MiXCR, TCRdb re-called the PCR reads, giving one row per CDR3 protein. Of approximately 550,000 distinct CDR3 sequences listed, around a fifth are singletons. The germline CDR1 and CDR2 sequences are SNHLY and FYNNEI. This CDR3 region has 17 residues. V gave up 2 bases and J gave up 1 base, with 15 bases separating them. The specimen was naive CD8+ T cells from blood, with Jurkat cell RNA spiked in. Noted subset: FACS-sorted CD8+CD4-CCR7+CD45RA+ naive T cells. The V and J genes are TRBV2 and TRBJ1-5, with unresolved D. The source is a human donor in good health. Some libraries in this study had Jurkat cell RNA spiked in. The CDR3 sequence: CASSEFLDLTSNQPQHF. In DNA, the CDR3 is TGTGCCAGCAGTGAATTTTTGGACTTAACAAGCAATCAGCCCCAGCATTTT.